This is a list of T cell receptor beta chains from one sample in a study of blood T cell repertoires in COVID-19. The assay was immunoSEQ multiplex PCR, and TCRdb's table has in-frame clones only and misses some. The sample includes about 260,000 clones, 84% of them seen just once. The sequencing input was peripheral blood. The receptors were gathered from a man in his 60s with acute or convalescent COVID-19. Each CDR3 is given with its conserved first and last residue. D genes are given only for firm matches. Clone size, where shown, is once, few, many, or a class for clones that have expanded.

TRBV7-3	NA	NA	TRBJ2-3	TGTGCCAGCAGCTATCCGAGCGCAGATACGCAGTATTTT	CASSYPSADTQYF
TRBV20-1	NA	once	TRBJ1-6	TGCAGTGCTAGTTACAAGAGCGGTAATTCACCCCTCCACTTT	CSASYKSGNSPLHF
TRBV28	TRBD2	few	TRBJ2-1	TGTGCCAGCAGTTTAGTCCCTCCGGGACTACAAAATGAGCAGTTCTTC	CASSLVPPGLQNEQFF
TRBV6-2/TRBV6-3	TRBD2	NA	TRBJ2-7	TGTGCCAGCAGTACCGCCGGGACTACCTACGAGCAGTACTTC	CASSTAGTTYEQYF
TRBV18	NA	NA	TRBJ2-3	TGTGCCAGCTCAGACTCAACAGATACGCAGTATTTT	CASSDSTDTQYF
TRBV7-2	TRBD2	NA	TRBJ2-3	TGTGCCAGCAGCCTCAAGGCGGGAGGTACAGATACGCAGTATTTT	CASSLKAGGTDTQYF
TRBV6-5	TRBD2	NA	TRBJ2-3	TGTGCCAGCGGGCGGGAGGGCACAGATACGCAGTATTTT	CASGREGTDTQYF
TRBV7-9	NA	once	TRBJ1-1	TGTGCCAGCAGCTTATCCGGACAGACGAACACTGAAGCTTTCTTT	CASSLSGQTNTEAFF
TRBV27	TRBD1	NA	TRBJ1-1	TGTGCCAGCAGTTACTCCGGCTGGGGACAGGAGGGCACTGAAGCTTTCTTT	CASSYSGWGQEGTEAFF
TRBV7-8	TRBD1	NA	TRBJ2-3	TGTGCCAGCAGCTTAGTCGGGACAGGGAAGGGTACAGATACGCAGTATTTT	CASSLVGTGKGTDTQYF
TRBV5-1	NA	NA	TRBJ1-2	TGCGCCAGCAGCTCGGGGGGCTCTGATGGCTACACCTTC	CASSSGGSDGYTF
TRBV18	TRBD2	NA	TRBJ2-2	TGTGCCAGCTCACCGTCGTCGGGGGGGGCCCGGACCGGGGAGCTGTTTTTT	CASSPSSGGARTGELFF
TRBV4-3	TRBD2	NA	TRBJ2-7	TGCGCCAGCAGCCAAGATCGGTCCGGGACTATAGCCTACGAGCAGTACTTC	CASSQDRSGTIAYEQYF
TRBV7-2	NA	NA	TRBJ1-1	TGTGCCAGCAGCGAGGACAGCCTTATGAACACTGAAGCTTTCTTT	CASSEDSLMNTEAFF
TRBV12-5	TRBD1	NA	TRBJ1-2	TGTGCTAGTGGTTTCCGGACAGGCTATGGCTACACCTTC	CASGFRTGYGYTF
TRBV19	TRBD1	NA	TRBJ1-4	TGTGCCAGCAGACCAGGGGGCGGGCGAGAAAAACTGTTTTTT	CASRPGGGREKLFF
TRBV23-1	TRBD1	few	TRBJ1-5	TGCGCCAGCAGTCAAAGGGACAGGGCTTCTCCTGTCAATCAGCCCCAGCATTTT	CASSQRDRASPVNQPQHF
TRBV12-3/TRBV12-4	NA	NA	TRBJ1-1	TGTGCCAGCAGCCCCCCGGTAGTGACAGGCGCTTTCTTT	CASSPPVVTGAFF
TRBV5-1	TRBD2	NA	TRBJ2-5	TGCGCCAGCAGCCCGCCCGGGACTAGCGTTCGGGAGACCCAGTACTTC	CASSPPGTSVRETQYF
TRBV7-6	TRBD1	NA	TRBJ1-5	TGTGCCAGCAGCCAGGGACAGGGGGGAAATCAGCCCCAGCATTTT	CASSQGQGGNQPQHF
TRBV9	TRBD2	NA	TRBJ2-5	TGTGCCAGCAGCCCCCGTGGGGGAGGGATGCTCAAAGAGACCCAGTACTTC	CASSPRGGGMLKETQYF
TRBV7-9	NA	NA	TRBJ2-5	TGTGCCAGCAGCTTATTAGATTCCCCAGGAGAGACCCAGTACTTC	CASSLLDSPGETQYF
TRBV5-8	TRBD1	NA	TRBJ2-2	TGTGCCAGCAGTTTACCGGGACAGGGTTTCGCCGGGGAGCTGTTTTTT	CASSLPGQGFAGELFF
TRBV29-1	TRBD1	NA	TRBJ1-1	TGCAGCGCCCCTAGGCCGCCGGGACAGAGGAACACTGAAGCTTTCTTT	CSAPRPPGQRNTEAFF
TRBV11-3	NA	once	TRBJ2-7	TGTGCCAGCAGCTTAGCCGGGGACTTCTACGAGCAGTACTTC	CASSLAGDFYEQYF